A single sample is the source of the 23 T cell receptor beta chains below, sequenced in a study of T-cell memory formation after mild COVID-19. Via MiXCR, TCRdb re-called the 5' RACE reads, giving one row per CDR3 protein. The sample carries roughly 250,000 distinct CDR3 sequences, approximately 16% recorded once. Sequenced input: PBMCs or a T cell subset sorted from them (not recorded which). The source of these receptors is a man in his late teens or twenties who had mild COVID-19 (a few samples of this study predate the infection). Cell type and time point are not known.

There are a few counts of this clonotype. The chain is built from TRBV6-2 or TRBV6-3 and TRBJ2-2; D possibly corresponds to TRBD2 (6 bases). V lost 4 bases and J 6 bases, leaving 15 bases between the germline ends. Germline CDR1 MNHEY, CDR2 SVGEGT. The CDR3 extends over 15 amino acids. CDR3 in DNA: TGTGCCAGCAGTTCTCTCCTCTCTAGCGCCGGGGAGCTGTTTTTT. It codes for CASSSLLSSAGELFF.

The gene calls are TRBV28 and TRBJ1-1; 7 positions match TRBD1. In germline, CDR1 is MDHEN, CDR2 SYDVKM. V shed 4 bases and J 4 bases; nucleotides not matched to a gene: 6. This CDR3 contains 14 residues. This CDR3 reads CASSSPTGTTEAFF. In DNA, the CDR3 is TGTGCCAGCAGTTCACCGACAGGGACCACTGAAGCTTTCTTT.

The chain carries TRBV7-2 and TRBJ1-1, with D uncertain. Germline CDR1 reads SGHTA; CDR2 reads FQGNSA. The CDR3 sequence is 12 residues long. V gave up 4 bases and J gave up 1 base, with 4 bases separating them. The DNA of the CDR3 is TGTGCCAGCAGCTCCAAGAACACTGAAGCTTTCTTT. Translating it yields CASSSKNTEAFF.

This CDR3 reads CSASSGGQAVTEAFF. The CDR3 DNA reads TGCAGTGCTAGTTCCGGGGGACAGGCGGTCACTGAAGCTTTCTTT. The chain carries TRBV20-1 and TRBJ1-1; 8 positions match TRBD1. CDR1 is DFQATT, CDR2 SNEGSKA, per germline (reference sequence). The junction had 10 bases not matched to a gene; V was cut back by 3 bases and J by 4 bases. The CDR3 contains 15 residues.

This clonotype has more than one count but fewer than ten. The genes are TRBV30 and TRBJ1-2; D is unclear. The V end was cut by 0 bases, the J end by 4 bases, with 12 bases between. CDR1 GTSNPN and CDR2 SVGIG come from the germline V gene (reference sequence). The CDR3 loop spans 14 amino acids. The CDR3 coding sequence is TGTGCCTGGAGTGTCGGTGGGGTTCTCTATGGCTACACCTTC. As protein: CAWSVGGVLYGYTF.

The chain has TRBV28 and TRBJ2-4; the match to TRBD1 covers 7 bases. The CDR3 extends over 13 amino acids. The germline V gene encodes CDR1 MDHEN and CDR2 SYDVKM. The V segment lost 1 base and the J segment 13 bases; nucleotides outside the gene matches: 7. The CDR3 sequence: CASSLLIRDSQYF. The CDR3 nucleotides read TGTGCCAGCAGTTTATTGATCCGGGACAGCCAGTACTTC.

As regards this clonotype: At one of its ends the junction is not consistent with the germline gene, which may arise from a read error. V gene TRBV20-1 combines with J gene TRBJ2-2, with 7 nucleotides matching TRBD1. Germline V gene sequence: CDR1 DFQATT, CDR2 SNEGSKA (reference sequence). CDR3 length equals 14 residues. The DNA of the CDR3 is TGCAGCGCCACCGAGGGGGCGAAAACCGGGGAGCTGTTTTTT. It yields the protein CSATEGAKTGELFF.

This clonotype has more than one count but fewer than ten. The chain carries TRBV7-9 and TRBJ2-7; D might be TRBD1 (7 bases). The length of the CDR3 is 14 residues. With 2 bases removed from V and 4 bases from J, the gap between germline ends came to 12 bases. CDR1 SEHNR and CDR2 FQNEAQ come from the germline V gene (reference sequence). CDR3 sequence: CASSLYQGGYEQYF. CDR3 DNA: TGTGCCAGCAGCTTATACCAGGGGGGATACGAGCAGTACTTC. Together with reference TRBV7-9 and TRBJ2-7, the CDR3 gives the full variable domain: DTGVSQNPRHKITKRGQNVTFRCDPISEHNRLYWYRQTLGQGPEFLTYFQNEAQLEKSRLLSDRFSAERPKGSFSTLEIQRTEQGDSAMYLCASSLYQGGYEQYFGPGTRLTVT.

This clonotype was seen a few times. The chain joins TRBV15 to TRBJ1-5; perhaps TRBD1 as D (5 bases). Trimming removed 0 bases at V and 3 bases at J, with 12 bases between. This CDR3 has 16 amino acids. CDR1 is LNHNV and CDR2 is YYDKDF in the germline V gene (reference sequence). CDR3 sequence (DNA): TGTGCCACCAGCAGAGATAGAAGACAGTCCAATCAGCCCCAGCATTTT. This encodes CATSRDRRQSNQPQHF.

V usage is TRBV5-4 and J usage is TRBJ1-5; D remains unclear. Trimming pared 4 bases from V and 3 bases from J, leaving 14 bases between. The CDR3 contains 15 residues. Germline loops: CDR1 SGHNT, CDR2 YYREEE (reference sequence). The CDR3 is CASSRWEDYNQPQHF. As DNA, the CDR3 is TGTGCCAGCAGCCGATGGGAGGATTACAATCAGCCCCAGCATTTT.

The rearrangement uses TRBV30 and TRBJ1-2; TRBD1 matches at 9 bases. This CDR3 has 15 residues. The germline V gene encodes CDR1 GTSNPN and CDR2 SVGIG (reference sequence). With V trimmed by 3 bases and J by 2 bases, 7 bases remained unmatched. The DNA for the CDR3 is TGTGCCTGGAGCACTGGGACAGGGAGAAACTATGGCTACACCTTC. Translated, it gives CAWSTGTGRNYGYTF.

This clonotype has a handful of counts. This chain uses TRBV6-6 with TRBJ2-7; tentatively, D is TRBD1 (5 bases). V was clipped by 3 bases and J by 5 bases, with 14 bases between them. The CDR3 has 14 amino acids. In germline, CDR1 is MNHNY, CDR2 SVGAGI (reference sequence). CDR3 DNA: TGTGCCAGCAGTTATTCGACAGCCTGGCACGAGCAGTACGTC. Its protein product is CASSYSTAWHEQYV.

The V gene is TRBV5-1, the J gene TRBJ1-1; possibly TRBD1 for D (6 bases). The V end lost 4 bases, the J end lost 7 bases, and 14 bases lay between the germline ends. Germline V gene sequence: CDR1 SGHRS, CDR2 YFSETQ. This CDR3 region has 13 residues. The CDR3 sequence is CASSADSSGEAFF. In DNA form, the CDR3 reads TGCGCCAGCAGCGCGGACAGTTCCGGTGAAGCTTTCTTT.

This chain connects TRBV11-1 to TRBJ2-7, with D uncertain. CDR1 and CDR2 (germline): SGHAT, FQDESV (reference sequence). Deletions cut 1 base from V and 3 bases from J, with 7 bases between. The CDR3 spans 13 residues. CDR3 residues: CASSLGRNYEQYF. DNA for the CDR3: TGTGCCAGCAGCTTAGGACGGAACTACGAGCAGTACTTC. Looking up the rest from reference TRBV11-1 and TRBJ2-7 gives the full variable domain: EAEVAQSPRYKITEKSQAVAFWCDPISGHATLYWYRQILGQGPELLVQFQDESVVDDSQLPKDRFSAERLKGVDSTLKIQPAELGDSAMYLCASSLGRNYEQYFGPGTRLTVT.

Only a few counts were recorded for this clonotype. V usage is TRBV14 and J usage is TRBJ2-7; 8 nucleotides line up with TRBD2. The V and J ends lost 1 base and 0 bases, in that order; junction bases with no gene match: 2. The CDR3 is 15 amino acids. The V gene's germline CDR1 is SGHDN and CDR2 FVKESK. In nucleotides, the CDR3 is TGTGCCAGCAGCCAAGTGGCGGGGGGCTCCTACGAGCAGTACTTC. Residues: CASSQVAGGSYEQYF.

This clonotype was counted at least ten times. A read error may explain this, as a much larger clone is one base away. The chain uses TRBV6-6 and TRBJ2-3, with D perhaps TRBD2 (7 bases). The V end was cut by 2 bases, the J end by 4 bases, with 10 bases between. Germline assignment: CDR1 MNHNY and CDR2 SVGAGI (reference sequence). The CDR3 length is 14 residues. This CDR3 is CASSYGGAADTQYF. The CDR3 DNA reads TGTGCCAGCAGTTACGGGGGGGCCGCAGATACGCAGTATTTT.

This clonotype occurred a few times. This chain joins TRBV2 and TRBJ2-7; tentatively, D is TRBD2 (6 bases). The CDR3 covers 14 residues. V lost 7 bases and J 6 bases, leaving 19 bases between the germline ends. Per the germline V gene, CDR1 is SNHLY and CDR2 is FYNNEI. The CDR3 region has the DNA TGTGCCAGCATTCCCCGGGGCGGGGAGTCCGAGCAGTACTTC. Its translation: CASIPRGGESEQYF.

The chain joins TRBV7-8 to TRBJ1-2; D perhaps matches TRBD1 (5 bases). There are 13 residues in the CDR3. CDR1 and CDR2 from the germline V gene are SGHVS and FQNEAQ. Trimming stripped 0 bases from V and 4 bases from J, with 6 bases between. The CDR3 DNA reads TGTGCCAGCAGCTTAGCGGGGCCCTATGGCTACACCTTC. Translation: CASSLAGPYGYTF.

This clonotype was seen a few times. The J gene is TRBJ1-1, the V gene TRBV4-1; D remains ambiguous. The V gene lost 1 base and the J gene lost 0 bases, with 12 bases spanning the gap. The CDR3 consists of 16 residues. Germline V gives CDR1 MGHRA, CDR2 YSYEKL. In DNA, the CDR3 is TGCGCCAGCAGCCAAGGCTGGCCCAGCATGAACACTGAAGCTTTCTTT. Its protein is CASSQGWPSMNTEAFF.

This clonotype showed up just once. The chain uses TRBV29-1 and TRBJ1-2; perhaps TRBD1 as D (6 bases). Germline CDR1 is SQVTM and CDR2 is ANQGSEA. There are 15 residues in the CDR3. The ends were cut back, 3 bases at V and 6 bases at J, with 20 bases in the middle. This chain's CDR3 is CSVEGRGNMFNGYTF. The CDR3 coding sequence is TGCAGCGTTGAGGGCAGGGGAAATATGTTTAATGGCTACACCTTC. Combining the CDR3 with reference TRBV29-1 and TRBJ1-2 gives the whole variable domain SAVISQKPSRDICQRGTSLTIQCQVDSQVTMMFWYRQQPGQSLTLIATANQGSEATYESGFVIDKFPISRPNLTFSTLTVSNMSPEDSSIYLCSVEGRGNMFNGYTFGSGTRLTVV.

The chain recombines TRBV11-2 with TRBJ1-2; D gene unclear. Germline values: CDR1 SGHAT, CDR2 FQNNGV. The CDR3 consists of 18 residues. V lost 1 base and J lost 1, with 19 bases in between. The CDR3 DNA reads as TGTGCCAGCAGCTTAGCGGTGGGCAGAGGGAGCGTTAACTATGGCTACACCTTC. Translated, it gives CASSLAVGRGSVNYGYTF.

The table lists this clonotype with a few counts. The chain links TRBV7-2 to TRBJ2-3; D tentatively fits TRBD1 or TRBD2 (6 bases each). In germline, CDR1 is SGHTA, CDR2 FQGNSA. V lost 1 base and J lost 8, with 16 bases in between. The CDR3 spans 15 residues. CDR3 sequence (DNA): TGTGCCAGCAGCTTAGTGGGGGGCGTCGGAGGTACGCAGTATTTT. It translates to CASSLVGGVGGTQYF.

This clonotype has more than one count but fewer than ten. V usage is TRBV15 and J usage is TRBJ2-7, with D possibly matching TRBD2 (6 bases). Per germline, CDR1 LNHNV and CDR2 YYDKDF (reference sequence). V lost 0 bases to trimming and J lost 2 bases, with 8 bases between them. The CDR3 is 14 residues long. DNA of the CDR3: TGTGCCACCAGCAGAGACGGGGGACCCTACGAGCAGTACTTC. It is translated as CATSRDGGPYEQYF.